Listed here are 15 T cell receptor beta chains from one sample, sequenced in a study of blood T cells in healthy people across ages. A second PCR of roughly 6 to 12 cycles used a sample-barcoded 5' primer and a J-beta primer mix. TCRdb independently ran MiXCR on the 5' RACE reads; one entry per CDR3 protein. The table shows 800,000 to 950,000 distinct CDR3 sequences, with almost 30% occurring only once. These data were also reused for a study on T cells of mothers and their children.

Sequenced sample: blood. The receptors were sampled from a woman between 40 and 50 years old in good health.

This clonotype occurred a few times. V is TRBV12-3 or TRBV12-4 and J is TRBJ1-5, with 10 bases fitting TRBD1. This CDR3 region has 14 residues. V was pared by 6 bases and J by 3 bases, with 2 bases of the junction left unmatched. CDR3 nucleotides: TGTGCCAGCAGCGGGACAGGGGCCAATCAGCCCCAGCATTTT. Protein sequence: CASSGTGANQPQHF.

This clonotype has more than one count but fewer than ten. The J gene is TRBJ1-5, the V gene TRBV28; D is unresolved. Germline CDR1 reads MDHEN; CDR2 reads SYDVKM. The CDR3 has 13 residues. Trimming shortened V by 7 bases and J by 7 bases, and 14 bases separated the two germline ends. The chain's CDR3 is CASKFRSGQPQHF. CDR3 DNA sequence: TGTGCCAGCAAATTTCGGTCGGGACAGCCCCAGCATTTT.

This sequence joins TRBV5-1 and TRBJ2-3; 11 bases line up with TRBD2. The V gene's germline CDR1 is SGHRS and CDR2 YFSETQ. This CDR3 region has 17 residues. The junction had 7 bases not matched to a gene; V was cut back by 3 bases and J by 1 base. CDR3 protein: CASSSLKTSGGTDTQYF. The CDR3 DNA reads as TGCGCCAGCAGCTCCCTGAAGACTAGCGGGGGCACAGATACGCAGTATTTT.

The sample holds a few counts of this clonotype. The chain recombines TRBV5-1 with TRBJ2-3, with 7 positions matching TRBD2. This CDR3 has 16 residues. After removal of 4 bases from V and 4 bases from J, the junction contained 12 bases not matched to a gene. Germline assignment: CDR1 SGHRS and CDR2 YFSETQ. The CDR3: CASSMNVRGVSDTQYF. CDR3 coding DNA: TGCGCCAGCAGCATGAATGTTCGGGGGGTTTCAGATACGCAGTATTTT.

This chain joins TRBV5-1 and TRBJ2-3, with a possible D match to TRBD2 (7 bases). Deletions cut 2 bases from V and 2 bases from J, with 12 bases between. Germline CDR1 and CDR2: SGHRS and YFSETQ. This CDR3 has 15 amino acids. The CDR3 protein is CASSFEGGATDTQYF. The CDR3 DNA is TGCGCCAGCAGCTTCGAAGGGGGGGCCACAGATACGCAGTATTTT. The variable domain in full, completed from reference TRBV5-1 and TRBJ2-3, reads KAGVTQTPRYLIKTRGQQVTLSCSPISGHRSVSWYQQTPGQGLQFLFEYFSETQRNKGNFPGRFSGRQFSNSRSEMNVSTLELGDSALYLCASSFEGGATDTQYFGPGTRLTVL.

V and J are TRBV6-1 and TRBJ1-1; weak D call: TRBD1 (6 bases). The V end lost 10 bases, the J end lost 4 bases, and 13 bases lay between the germline ends. The germline V gene has CDR1 MNHNS and CDR2 SASEGT. The CDR3 is made up of 12 amino acids. The CDR3 sequence is CATNPTGTEAFF. The CDR3, as DNA: TGTGCCACCAACCCGACAGGCACTGAAGCTTTCTTT.

The chain links TRBV29-1 to TRBJ2-4; possibly TRBD2 for D (6 bases). Germline assignment: CDR1 SQVTM and CDR2 ANQGSEA. V was trimmed by 7 bases and J by 8 bases, leaving 18 bases between them. This CDR3 contains 13 residues. The CDR3 reads CSAARGREDIQYF. In DNA, the CDR3 is TGCAGCGCTGCCCGGGGCAGGGAGGACATTCAGTACTTC.

The rearrangement uses TRBV7-9 and TRBJ1-2; D call uncertain. The CDR3 length is 13 residues. CDR1 and CDR2 from the germline V gene are SEHNR and FQNEAQ (reference sequence). V lost 2 bases and J lost 4, with 8 bases in between. The CDR3, as DNA: TGTGCCAGCAGCTTACCGTCTGGCTATGGCTACACCTTC. Residues: CASSLPSGYGYTF. The variable domain in full, completed from reference TRBV7-9 and TRBJ1-2, reads DTGVSQNPRHKITKRGQNVTFRCDPISEHNRLYWYRQTLGQGPEFLTYFQNEAQLEKSRLLSDRFSAERPKGSFSTLEIQRTEQGDSAMYLCASSLPSGYGYTFGSGTRLTVV.

The sample holds many counts of this clonotype. The chain employs TRBV28 and TRBJ2-7; D is perhaps TRBD1 or TRBD2 (5 bases each). The length of the CDR3 is 13 residues. Germline V lookup: CDR1 MDHEN, CDR2 SYDVKM. The V gene lost 4 bases and the J gene lost 6 bases, with 13 bases spanning the gap. CDR3 in amino acids: CASSSFFGGEQYF. The CDR3, as DNA: TGTGCCAGCAGTTCCTTCTTTGGGGGCGAGCAGTACTTC.

This clonotype was seen ten or more times. DNA of the CDR3: TGCAGTGCTAGAGTGGGACCGCCAGGCTACAATGAGCAGTTCTTC. It codes for CSARVGPPGYNEQFF. The chain joins TRBV20-1 to TRBJ2-1; D assignment may be TRBD1 or TRBD2 (5 bases each). Trimming took off 1 base at V and 3 bases at J, with 13 bases between the two ends. CDR1 is DFQATT and CDR2 is SNEGSKA in the germline V gene (reference sequence). CDR3 length: 15 amino acids.

The rearrangement links TRBV7-2 to TRBJ1-2; D ambiguous. Trimming removed 2 bases at V and 4 bases at J, with 8 bases between. The CDR3 is made up of 13 amino acids. Germline V CDR1 and CDR2: SGHTA, FQGNSA. In DNA, the CDR3 is TGTGCCAGCAGCTTAATGGTCATCTATGGCTACACCTTC. This sequence encodes CASSLMVIYGYTF.

Ten or more counts support this clonotype. The CDR3 reads CSVDRGGDEKLFF. The DNA of the CDR3 is TGCAGCGTTGACAGGGGAGGGGATGAAAAACTGTTTTTT. V usage is TRBV29-1 and J usage is TRBJ1-4; perhaps TRBD1 as D (6 bases). The V and J ends lost 3 bases and 6 bases respectively, with 11 bases between them. The CDR3 consists of 13 residues. In germline, CDR1 is SQVTM, CDR2 ANQGSEA.

Many counts were recorded for this clonotype. This sequence joins TRBV15 and TRBJ2-7; TRBD1 matches 9 bases. Germline CDR1 is LNHNV and CDR2 is YYDKDF (reference sequence). Trimming took 5 bases from V and 6 from J; bases not matched to a gene: 8. This CDR3 spans 14 amino acids. This CDR3 is CATSFRQGGSEQYF. The CDR3 DNA follows: TGTGCCACCAGCTTTCGACAGGGGGGGAGCGAGCAGTACTTC.

This clonotype showed up just once. The chain is built from TRBV29-1 and TRBJ2-7; TRBD2 is a possible D gene (6 bases). The CDR3 length is 14 residues. Trimming removed 8 bases from V and 2 bases from J, with 19 bases in between. The germline gives CDR1 SQVTM, CDR2 ANQGSEA. The CDR3: CSPCGRSVAYEQYF. The CDR3 nucleotides are TGCAGCCCCTGTGGGAGGAGTGTTGCCTACGAGCAGTACTTC.

The chain has TRBV20-1 and TRBJ2-1, with D possibly TRBD2 on 6 matching bases. This CDR3 comprises 13 residues. V gave up 5 bases and J gave up 7 bases, with 15 bases separating them. Germline assignment: CDR1 DFQATT and CDR2 SNEGSKA (reference sequence). The CDR3 sequence is CSAFGRGTNEQFF. DNA of the CDR3: TGCAGTGCTTTCGGGCGGGGTACGAATGAGCAGTTCTTC.